This TCR beta chain comes out of a study of cytomegalovirus exposure and HLA in healthy donors. Healthy bone marrow donors made up the cohort. Amplification used 60 Vbeta primers and 13 Jbeta primers. Method: immunoSEQ multiplex PCR; TCRdb's copy keeps in-frame clones and lacks some. This sample has 200,000 to 250,000 clones, with around 80% found just once. Turning to this clone: No antigen is known for it.

General study points: The majority of TCR sequences were rare, yet some public TCRs appeared in many donors. Sequencing depth roughly uniform across donors was assumed in presence/absence analyses.

Sequenced: PBMCs. This receptor was identified in a man aged 18 to 30 in good health and CMV-seronegative.

In nucleotides, the CDR3 is TGTGCCAGTAGTATGGTCCCCGGGGGGTTTTACGAGCAGTACTTC. This codes for CASSMVPGGFYEQYF. The J gene is TRBJ2-7, the V gene TRBV19, with 7 bases aligning to TRBD2. The junction had 9 bases not matched to a gene; V was cut back by 3 bases and J by 4 bases. Germline loops: CDR1 LNHDA, CDR2 SQIVND (reference sequence). CDR3 length: 15 amino acids.